The clone carrying this TCR beta chain was counted only a few times. The antigen is undetermined. A template switching step contributed a universal primer site, while unique molecular identifiers were present in the cDNA. TCRdb reprocessed the 5' RACE reads via MiXCR and lists one record per CDR3 protein. Here the sample spans about 1.7 million distinct CDR3 sequences, around 33% being singletons. This record comes from a study of identical twins. Broader study findings: Donors were not followed over many years; analysis was cross-sectional. Beta clonotypes that were abundant in cord blood contained fewer insertions, a pattern absent from memory repertoires.

Only healthy Caucasians were enrolled as donors. Source material: cord blood. The receptor's source is a newborn girl in good health.

The CDR3 DNA reads TGCAGTGCTAGGCTAGCGGGGCAGTACCAGAATGAGCAGTTCTTC. Encoded protein: CSARLAGQYQNEQFF. This chain joins TRBV20-1 and TRBJ2-1; 9 nucleotides agree with TRBD2. Per germline, CDR1 DFQATT and CDR2 SNEGSKA (reference sequence). Unmatched junction bases numbered 10, after V lost 3 bases and J lost 7 bases. CDR3 length: 15 residues.